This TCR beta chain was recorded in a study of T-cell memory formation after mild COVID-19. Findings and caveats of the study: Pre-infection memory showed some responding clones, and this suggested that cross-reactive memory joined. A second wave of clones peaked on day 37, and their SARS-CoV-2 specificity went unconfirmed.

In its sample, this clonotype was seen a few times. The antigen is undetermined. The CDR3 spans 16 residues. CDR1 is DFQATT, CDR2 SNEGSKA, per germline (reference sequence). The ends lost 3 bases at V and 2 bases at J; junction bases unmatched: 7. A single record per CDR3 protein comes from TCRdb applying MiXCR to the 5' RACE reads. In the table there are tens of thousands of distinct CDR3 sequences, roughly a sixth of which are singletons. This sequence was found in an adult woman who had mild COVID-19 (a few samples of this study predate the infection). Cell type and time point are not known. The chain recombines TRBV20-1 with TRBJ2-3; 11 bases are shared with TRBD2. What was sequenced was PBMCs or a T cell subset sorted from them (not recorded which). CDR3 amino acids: CSARELLAGVTDTQYF. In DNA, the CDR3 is TGCAGTGCTAGGGAACTACTAGCGGGGGTCACAGATACGCAGTATTTT.